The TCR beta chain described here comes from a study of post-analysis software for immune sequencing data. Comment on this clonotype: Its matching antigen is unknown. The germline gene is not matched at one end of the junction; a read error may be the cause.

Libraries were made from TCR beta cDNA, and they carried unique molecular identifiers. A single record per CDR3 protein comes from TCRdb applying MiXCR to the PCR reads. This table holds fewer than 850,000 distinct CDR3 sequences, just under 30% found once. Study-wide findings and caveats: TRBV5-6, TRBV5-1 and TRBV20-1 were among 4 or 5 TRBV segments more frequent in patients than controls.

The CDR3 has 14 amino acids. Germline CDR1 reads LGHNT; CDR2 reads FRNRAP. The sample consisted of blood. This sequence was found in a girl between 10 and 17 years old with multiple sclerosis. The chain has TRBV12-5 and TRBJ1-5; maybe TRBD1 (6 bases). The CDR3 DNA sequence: TGTGCTAGTGATTTGTCAGGGGGCAATCAGCCCCAGCATTTT. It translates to CASDLSGGNQPQHF.